Shown below are 21 T cell receptor beta chains from a single sample sequenced in a study of blood T cell repertoires in COVID-19. TCRdb's table, derived via immunoSEQ multiplex PCR, lists solely in-frame clones and lacks some. The repertoire holds 350,000 or so clones, approximately 87% seen once, with over 9.5% in the top ten. Sequencing used peripheral blood. The source of these receptors is a woman in her 30s with COVID-19, enrolled during active disease.

The chain's CDR3 is CASSPGTGVSEQYF. In DNA form, the CDR3 reads TGTGCCAGCAGCCCCGGGACAGGGGTTTCCGAGCAGTACTTC. V gene TRBV28 combines with J gene TRBJ2-7; 10 bases fit TRBD1. The V and J ends lost 6 bases and 6 bases, in that order; junction bases with no gene match: 8. Germline V gene lookup returns CDR1 MDHEN and CDR2 SYDVKM. The CDR3 spans 14 residues.

The CDR3 DNA is TGTGCCAGCAGCCGGGGGGGCGGAAACACCATATATTTT. Amino acids: CASSRGGGNTIYF. The chain combines TRBV6-2 or TRBV6-3 with TRBJ1-3; possible D gene TRBD1, 6 bases. V lost 6 bases and J lost 4, with 10 bases in between. Germline assignment: CDR1 MNHEY and CDR2 SVGEGT. The CDR3 totals 13 residues.

This clone was recorded once. The chain links TRBV2 to TRBJ2-7; 10 bases map to TRBD2. The CDR3 is made up of 15 amino acids. Germline V gene lookup returns CDR1 SNHLY and CDR2 FYNNEI. Losses at the gene ends were 2 bases for V and 6 bases for J; bases not matched to a gene: 7. The DNA of the CDR3 is TGTGCCAGCAGTGAATTCGCTAGCGGGAGAGGCGAGCAGTACTTC. Amino acid sequence: CASSEFASGRGEQYF.

This clone was seen many times. The chain links TRBV5-5 to TRBJ1-6; TRBD1 matches at 9 bases. Unmatched junction bases numbered 3, after V lost 4 bases and J lost 7 bases. This CDR3 is 14 amino acids long. From germline, CDR1 is SGHKS and CDR2 YYEKEE (reference sequence). The CDR3 spells CASSADRGNSPLHF. The CDR3 DNA sequence: TGTGCCAGCAGCGCGGACAGGGGAAATTCACCCCTCCACTTT.

The chain has TRBV18 and TRBJ1-5; D not certain. Trimming stripped 0 bases from V and 5 bases from J, with 14 bases between. The CDR3 is made up of 16 amino acids. CDR1 is KGHSH, CDR2 LQKENI, per germline. CDR3: CASSPPERLSYQPQHF. The CDR3, as DNA: TGTGCCAGCTCACCACCCGAGCGGCTCTCCTATCAGCCCCAGCATTTT.

This rearrangement joins TRBV5-4 to TRBJ2-1; possibly TRBD2 for D (7 bases). Between the trimmed V and J ends, which lost 7 bases and 9 bases, there was a span of 17 bases. The CDR3 length is 13 residues. Germline CDR1 is SGHNT and CDR2 is YYREEE (reference sequence). Here the CDR3 DNA reads TGTGCCAGCCACCCTAGGGGGGAGGGTGAGCAGTTCTTC. This translates into CASHPRGEGEQFF.

The chain links TRBV29-1 to TRBJ2-5; a weak D match, TRBD2 (6 bases). The CDR3 runs to 14 residues. V gave up 1 base and J gave up 2 bases, with 11 bases separating them. Germline V CDR1 and CDR2: SQVTM, ANQGSEA. The CDR3 is CSVEGGVGQETQYF. DNA of the CDR3: TGCAGCGTTGAAGGGGGGGTTGGGCAAGAGACCCAGTACTTC.

The V gene is TRBV3-1 (or the pseudogene TRBV3-2), the J gene TRBJ2-1, with 11 bases lining up with TRBD2. The V and J ends lost 0 bases and 2 bases, in that order; junction bases with no gene match: 9. CDR3 length: 19 amino acids. From germline, CDR1 is LGHDT and CDR2 YNNKEL (reference sequence). This CDR3 is CASSQESASGGIAYNEQFF. Here the CDR3 DNA reads TGTGCCAGCAGCCAAGAAAGTGCTAGCGGGGGGATAGCCTACAATGAGCAGTTCTTC.

This chain joins TRBV9 and TRBJ2-1; D is unresolved. The germline CDR1 and CDR2 sequences are SGDLS and YYNGEE. Trimming pared 0 bases from V and 10 bases from J, leaving 5 bases between. The CDR3 totals 11 residues. Here the CDR3 reads CASSVGREQFF. CDR3 coding DNA: TGTGCCAGCAGCGTAGGCAGGGAGCAGTTCTTC.

The chain has TRBV5-1 and TRBJ2-7, with no clear D. Germline CDR1 is SGHRS and CDR2 is YFSETQ. This CDR3 contains 13 residues. The V and J ends lost 3 bases and 7 bases respectively, with 14 bases between them. CDR3: CASSWALAGEQYF. The CDR3, as DNA: TGCGCCAGCAGCTGGGCTTTGGCAGGAGAGCAGTACTTC.

The J gene is TRBJ2-1, the V gene TRBV10-1; 7 bases are a match to TRBD1. V lost 3 bases and J lost 2; bases outside the gene matches: 7. CDR3 length: 16 amino acids. Per germline, CDR1 WNHNN and CDR2 SYGVQD (reference sequence). CDR3 bases: TGCGCCAGCAGTGAAAAAGCAGGGGGTGCCTACAATGAGCAGTTCTTC. It translates to CASSEKAGGAYNEQFF.

The V call is TRBV7-2, the J call TRBJ1-5, with 7 nucleotides matching TRBD1. J was trimmed by 6 bases and V by 4 bases; bases with no gene match: 0. Germline CDR1 reads SGHTA; CDR2 reads FQGNSA. CDR3 length: 12 amino acids. The CDR3 region is CASSYRGQPQHF. Here the CDR3 DNA reads TGTGCCAGCAGCTACAGGGGTCAGCCCCAGCATTTT.

The chain uses TRBV15 and TRBJ1-3; D is undetermined. Trimming left V 1 base short and J 0 bases short, with 13 bases between. The CDR3 extends over 17 amino acids. Germline V gene data show CDR1 as LNHNV and CDR2 as YYDKDF (reference sequence). The CDR3 sequence: CATSRVFGASSGNTIYF. The CDR3 DNA reads TGTGCCACCAGCAGAGTTTTCGGTGCGAGCTCTGGAAACACCATATATTTT.

A note on this clone: The same CDR3 also results from other DNA sequences found in this sample. The chain carries TRBV7-8 and TRBJ2-3; D unresolved. V was clipped by 5 bases and J by 1 base, with 7 bases between them. CDR1 is SGHVS and CDR2 is FQNEAQ in the germline V gene. The length of the CDR3 is 13 residues. CDR3 sequence reads: CASSTQGTDTQYF. The CDR3 bases are TGTGCCAGCAGCACCCAGGGCACAGATACGCAGTATTTT.

This sequence joins TRBV7-9 and TRBJ2-1, with 11 positions matching TRBD2. The germline CDR1 and CDR2 sequences are SEHNR and FQNEAQ (reference sequence). Trimming at V came to 5 bases and at J to 5 bases, leaving 2 bases not matched to a gene. The CDR3 extends over 14 amino acids. This CDR3 is CASSPGLADNEQFF. The CDR3 DNA follows: TGTGCCAGCAGCCCGGGACTAGCGGACAATGAGCAGTTCTTC.

As regards this clone: Other nucleotide sequences from this sample produce the same CDR3. The chain is built from TRBV5-1 and TRBJ2-1; TRBD2 matches at 10 bases. Unmatched junction bases numbered 1, after V lost 0 bases and J lost 4 bases. CDR1 is SGHRS, CDR2 YFSETQ, per germline. This CDR3 is 15 amino acids long. This chain's CDR3 is CASSLEAGGYNEQFF. In DNA form, the CDR3 reads TGCGCCAGCAGCTTGGAAGCGGGAGGGTACAATGAGCAGTTCTTC.

The V and J genes are TRBV7-2 and TRBJ2-7; possible D gene TRBD2, 5 bases. Trimming stripped 5 bases from V and 4 bases from J, with 12 bases between. From germline, CDR1 is SGHTA and CDR2 FQGNSA. The CDR3 loop spans 13 amino acids. CDR3 DNA sequence: TGTGCCAGCAGCCATTACCGGGATTACGAGCAGTACTTC. Translating gives CASSHYRDYEQYF.

The V gene is TRBV7-9, the J gene TRBJ2-7; 11 nucleotides align to TRBD1. Germline values: CDR1 SEHNR, CDR2 FQNEAQ (reference sequence). This CDR3 contains 17 residues. V shed 5 bases and J 3 bases; nucleotides not matched to a gene: 12. CDR3 loop: CASSPTRDRGTHYEQYF. The DNA for the CDR3 is TGTGCCAGCAGCCCAACCCGGGACAGGGGGACACACTACGAGCAGTACTTC.

The V gene is TRBV18, the J gene TRBJ2-1, with a possible D match to TRBD1 (6 bases). V lost 8 bases to trimming and J lost 0 bases, with 11 bases between them. The germline CDR1 and CDR2 sequences are KGHSH and LQKENI. This CDR3 has 14 amino acids. CDR3 sequence (DNA): TGTGCCAGCAACAGGGCCTCCTCCTACAATGAGCAGTTCTTC. Amino acid sequence: CASNRASSYNEQFF.

The CDR3 protein is CASSFSGTATYNEQFF. The CDR3 nucleotides read TGTGCCAGCAGCTTCTCCGGGACAGCCACTTATAATGAGCAGTTCTTC. The chain couples TRBV11-3 to TRBJ2-1; 7 positions match TRBD1. There are 16 residues in the CDR3. With V trimmed by 3 bases and J by 7 bases, 12 bases remained unmatched. Germline assignment: CDR1 SGHNT and CDR2 YENEEA.

In its sample, this clone was seen a few times. This chain connects TRBV9 to TRBJ2-1; a possible D gene is TRBD2 (5 bases). CDR1 and CDR2 from the germline V gene are SGDLS and YYNGEE. The CDR3 totals 14 residues. Trimming left V 3 bases short and J 1 base short, with 8 bases between. The CDR3 DNA follows: TGTGCCAGCAGCGAAACGGGATCCTACAATGAGCAGTTCTTC. Protein: CASSETGSYNEQFF. Variable domain in full (rest from reference TRBV9 and TRBJ2-1): DSGVTQTPKHLITATGQRVTLRCSPRSGDLSVYWYQQSLDQGLQFLIQYYNGEERAKGNILERFSAQQFPDLHSELNLSSLELGDSALYFCASSETGSYNEQFFGPGTRLTVL.